This T cell receptor (beta chain) came from a study of cytomegalovirus exposure and HLA in healthy donors. Turning to the study itself: Earlier findings included roughly 120 million unique TCR beta sequences obtained from some 180 million T cells. Study observations and caveats: Reports indicated that the classifier achieved high specificity and sensitivity in diagnosing cytomegalovirus status. According to a later analysis, most TCR beta chains associated with CMV appeared HLA-restricted. Usually a TCR sequence was rare, but some public TCRs were found in many donors.

A multiplex PCR was run with 60 Vbeta primers and 13 Jbeta primers. Measured with immunoSEQ multiplex PCR; TCRdb has only the in-frame clones, and not every one. This table has 130,000 to 150,000 clones, approximately 79% appearing once. This clone came up a few times. The antigen is not known. The origin of this receptor is a woman younger than 45 in good health and CMV-seronegative. The sequencing sample was made of PBMCs.

As DNA, the CDR3 is TGTGCCAGCAGCATCGGACGGAGGACTAGCGGGAGAGGGGAGCAGTACTTC. Translated, it gives CASSIGRRTSGRGEQYF. J is TRBJ2-7 and V is TRBV5-4; TRBD2 matches at 13 bases. Trimming at V came to 4 bases and at J to 7 bases, leaving 14 bases not matched to a gene. The CDR3 is 17 amino acids. CDR1 is SGHNT, CDR2 YYREEE, per germline (reference sequence).